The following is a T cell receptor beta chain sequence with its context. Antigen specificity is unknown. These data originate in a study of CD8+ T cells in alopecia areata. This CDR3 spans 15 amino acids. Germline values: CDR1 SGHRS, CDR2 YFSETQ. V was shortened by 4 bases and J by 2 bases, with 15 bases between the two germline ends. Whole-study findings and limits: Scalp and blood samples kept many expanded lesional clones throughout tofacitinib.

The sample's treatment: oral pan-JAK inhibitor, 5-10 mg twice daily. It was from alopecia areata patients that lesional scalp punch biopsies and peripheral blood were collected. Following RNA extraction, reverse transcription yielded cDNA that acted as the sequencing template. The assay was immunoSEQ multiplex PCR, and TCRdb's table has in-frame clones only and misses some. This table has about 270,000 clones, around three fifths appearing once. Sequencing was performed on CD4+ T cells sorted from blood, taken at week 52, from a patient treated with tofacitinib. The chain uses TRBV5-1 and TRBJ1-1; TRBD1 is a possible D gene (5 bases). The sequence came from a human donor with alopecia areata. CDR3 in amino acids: CASSLVGGTNTEAFF. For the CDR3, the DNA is TGCGCCAGCAGCCTGGTTGGAGGGACTAACACTGAAGCTTTCTTT.